Presented here are 30 T cell receptor beta chains from one specimen sequenced in a study of cytomegalovirus exposure and HLA in healthy donors. PCR was performed using 60 Vbeta and 13 Jbeta primers. The data were produced by immunoSEQ multiplex PCR, yet TCRdb's version contains in-frame clones alone and is incomplete. The table has 150,000 to 200,000 clones, around 82% seen once. What was sequenced was PBMCs. These receptors originate from a boy between 10 and 17 years old in good health and CMV-seronegative.

Only one count was recorded for this clone. The chain employs TRBV5-4 and TRBJ1-6; maybe TRBD1 (6 bases). V was pared by 6 bases and J by 8 bases, with 18 bases between. Per germline, CDR1 SGHNT and CDR2 YYREEE (reference sequence). This CDR3 spans 15 amino acids. For the CDR3, the DNA is TGTGCCAGCACCCGGGGGGGCGATAGGGATTCACCCCTCCACTTT. Protein: CASTRGGDRDSPLHF.

In its sample, this clone was seen once. The chain uses TRBV6-1 and TRBJ2-1; D possibly corresponds to TRBD1 (5 bases). The CDR3 is 15 residues long. Per germline, CDR1 MNHNS and CDR2 SASEGT. Trimming pared 1 base from V and 8 bases from J, leaving 15 bases between. CDR3 in DNA: TGTGCCAGCAGTGAAGAGGACGGACAAACGGATGAGCAGTTCTTC. Its translation: CASSEEDGQTDEQFF.

The rearrangement joins TRBV7-2 to TRBJ1-1; 7 positions agree with TRBD1. V dropped 1 base and J dropped 6; count of bases not matched to a gene: 2. The CDR3 has 13 residues. Germline values: CDR1 SGHTA, CDR2 FQGNSA. The CDR3 DNA is TGTGCCAGCAGCTTAGATGACAGGGCTGAAGCTTTCTTT. Its translation: CASSLDDRAEAFF.

The chain uses TRBV25-1 and TRBJ2-2; the match to TRBD2 covers 8 bases. Germline CDR1 reads MGHDK; CDR2 reads SYGVNS. The V segment lost 6 bases and the J segment 1 base; nucleotides outside the gene matches: 7. The CDR3 spans 16 residues. The CDR3 loop is CASSEPGLVNTGELFF. The CDR3 DNA reads TGTGCCAGCAGCGAACCGGGACTAGTGAACACCGGGGAGCTGTTTTTT.

This chain uses TRBV5-6 with TRBJ2-7; 7 bases agree with TRBD1. The CDR3 spans 13 residues. The germline gives CDR1 SGHDT, CDR2 YYEEEE. V was pared by 0 bases and J by 5 bases, with 2 bases of the junction left unmatched. The CDR3 region has the DNA TGTGCCAGCAGCTTGGTCGGGACAGACGAGCAGTACTTC. Protein: CASSLVGTDEQYF. Based on the CDR3 plus reference TRBV5-6 and TRBJ2-7, the full variable domain is DAGVTQSPTHLIKTRGQQVTLRCSPKSGHDTVSWYQQALGQGPQFIFQYYEEEERQRGNFPDRFSGHQFPNYSSELNVNALLLGDSALYLCASSLVGTDEQYFGPGTRLTVT.

V and J are TRBV7-2 and TRBJ1-1; 10 positions match TRBD1. CDR1 is SGHTA and CDR2 is FQGNSA in the germline V gene. The J segment lost 3 bases and the V segment lost 4 bases, leaving 2 bases of the junction unmatched. This CDR3 is 14 amino acids long. The DNA for the CDR3 is TGTGCCAGCAGCTCGGACAGGGGGGACACTGAAGCTTTCTTT. It codes for CASSSDRGDTEAFF.

This clone has a single count. The J gene is TRBJ1-1, the V gene TRBV6-4; D might be TRBD1 (5 bases). The CDR3 extends over 18 amino acids. Germline V CDR1 and CDR2: MRHNA, SNTAGT. The V end was cut by 1 base, the J end by 1 base, with 19 bases between. CDR3 DNA sequence: TGTGCCAGCAGTGACTTCACCCTCCGACAGTCAAGGAACACTGAAGCTTTCTTT. Amino acids: CASSDFTLRQSRNTEAFF.

The chain links TRBV19 to TRBJ1-5, with no clear D. With 5 bases removed from V and 0 bases from J, the gap between germline ends came to 11 bases. The CDR3 has 15 amino acids. CDR1 is LNHDA and CDR2 is SQIVND in the germline V gene (reference sequence). The chain's CDR3 is CASSSEHYSNQPQHF. CDR3 bases: TGTGCCAGTAGTTCTGAACACTATAGCAATCAGCCCCAGCATTTT.

V and J are TRBV10-1 and TRBJ2-1; TRBD2 aligns across 8 bases. The length of the CDR3 is 15 residues. V lost 2 bases to trimming and J lost 8 bases; unmatched junction nucleotides: 8. Germline loops: CDR1 WNHNN, CDR2 SYGVQD (reference sequence). The CDR3, as DNA: TGCGCCAGCAGTGAGCGGCTAGCGGGTGGTTATGAGCAGTTCTTC. Its translation: CASSERLAGGYEQFF.

The chain uses TRBV5-4 and TRBJ2-7; a possible D gene is TRBD1 (6 bases). Trimming shortened V by 0 bases and J by 2 bases, and 12 bases separated the two germline ends. CDR3 size: 15 residues. Germline assignment: CDR1 SGHNT and CDR2 YYREEE (reference sequence). The CDR3 nucleotides read TGTGCCAGCAGCTTGGTTGGCAGGGGCCCCTACGAGCAGTACTTC. Translation: CASSLVGRGPYEQYF. The complete variable domain, with remaining parts taken from reference TRBV5-4 and TRBJ2-7, reads ETGVTQSPTHLIKTRGQQVTLRCSSQSGHNTVSWYQQALGQGPQFIFQYYREEENGRGNFPPRFSGLQFPNYSSELNVNALELDDSALYLCASSLVGRGPYEQYFGPGTRLTVT.

The rearrangement joins TRBV7-9 to TRBJ1-3, with 7 bases lining up with TRBD1. Trimming removed 10 bases from V and 7 bases from J; junction bases left unmatched: 10. There are 13 residues in the CDR3. Germline CDR1 reads SEHNR; CDR2 reads FQNEAQ (reference sequence). The CDR3 coding sequence is TGTGCCACTGGGGTAGCGACAGGGAACACCATATATTTT. This gives the protein CATGVATGNTIYF.

The chain combines TRBV7-3 with TRBJ2-3, with a weak D call TRBD1 (5 bases). Trimming removed 3 bases at V and 10 bases at J, with 14 bases between. Germline V gives CDR1 SGHTA, CDR2 FQGTGA. This CDR3 is 13 amino acids long. This CDR3 is CASSFGAEGAQYF. The CDR3 DNA is TGTGCCAGCAGCTTTGGGGCAGAAGGCGCGCAGTATTTT.

The rearrangement joins TRBV27 to TRBJ2-3, with 14 bases matching TRBD2. The V gene end was trimmed by 8 bases and the J gene end by 5 bases; junction bases not matched to a gene: 6. CDR3 length equals 15 residues. Per germline, CDR1 MNHEY and CDR2 SMNVEV (reference sequence). This CDR3 is CASAGLAGAGDTQYF. CDR3 nucleotides: TGTGCCAGCGCGGGACTAGCGGGAGCAGGAGATACGCAGTATTTT.

This chain connects TRBV5-4 to TRBJ2-2; unclear D gene. V lost 3 bases and J lost 10, with 10 bases in between. The CDR3 has 12 residues. Germline CDR1 and CDR2: SGHNT and YYREEE (reference sequence). The CDR3, as DNA: TGTGCCAGCAGCTACTCACCGAAGGAGCTGTTTTTT. Residues: CASSYSPKELFF.

The chain uses TRBV27 and TRBJ2-5, with 15 bases aligning to TRBD2. With 5 bases clipped from V and 4 bases from J, the junction kept 11 bases outside the gene matches. Germline values: CDR1 MNHEY, CDR2 SMNVEV (reference sequence). The CDR3 contains 18 residues. The CDR3 region is CASSPGLAGGPLIETQYF. In nucleotides, the CDR3 is TGTGCCAGCAGTCCCGGACTAGCGGGAGGGCCTTTAATAGAGACCCAGTACTTC.

The genes are TRBV11-2 and TRBJ2-3; maybe TRBD2 (6 bases). Trimming stripped 1 base from V and 4 bases from J, with 12 bases between. Germline loops: CDR1 SGHAT, CDR2 FQNNGV. The length of the CDR3 is 15 residues. CDR3 DNA sequence: TGTGCCAGCAGCTTAGCGGGAGTTCTGCCAGATACGCAGTATTTT. Encoded protein: CASSLAGVLPDTQYF.

V usage is TRBV4-1 and J usage is TRBJ2-5; 10 positions agree with TRBD1. This CDR3 is built from 14 residues. The germline V gene has CDR1 MGHRA and CDR2 YSYEKL. V lost 1 base and J lost 4; bases outside the gene matches: 0. The CDR3 loop is CASSQGDRGETQYF. CDR3 sequence (DNA): TGCGCCAGCAGCCAAGGGGACAGGGGAGAGACCCAGTACTTC.

V usage is TRBV6-5 and J usage is TRBJ2-2; TRBD2 aligns across 7 bases. This CDR3 is built from 15 residues. From germline, CDR1 is MNHEY and CDR2 SVGAGI. J lost 5 bases, V lost 8 bases, and 11 bases had no gene match. CDR3 in DNA: TGTGCCAGCGAATTTGGCGGGAGAGGGACCGGGGAGCTGTTTTTT. Encoded protein: CASEFGGRGTGELFF.

This clone was counted once. The chain is built from TRBV5-4 and TRBJ2-3; weak D call: TRBD2 (5 bases). V was pared by 0 bases and J by 4 bases, with 12 bases between. From germline, CDR1 is SGHNT and CDR2 YYREEE (reference sequence). The CDR3 extends over 15 amino acids. The CDR3 nucleotides are TGTGCCAGCAGCTTGGAGAGGCTAGCCGCAGATACGCAGTATTTT. Its translation is CASSLERLAADTQYF.

The chain couples TRBV9 to TRBJ2-3, with D hard to call. The length of the CDR3 is 16 residues. CDR1 and CDR2 from the germline V gene are SGDLS and YYNGEE. V lost 0 bases, J lost 2 bases, and 13 bases lay in between. CDR3 in DNA: TGTGCCAGCAGCGTAGCCTCCGCGGCATACACAGATACGCAGTATTTT. Protein: CASSVASAAYTDTQYF. Drawing the rest from reference TRBV9 and TRBJ2-3, the complete variable domain is DSGVTQTPKHLITATGQRVTLRCSPRSGDLSVYWYQQSLDQGLQFLIQYYNGEERAKGNILERFSAQQFPDLHSELNLSSLELGDSALYFCASSVASAAYTDTQYFGPGTRLTVL.

The gene calls are TRBV7-6 and TRBJ1-5; D gene uncertain. The CDR3 has 16 residues. Trimming shortened V by 6 bases and J by 7 bases, and 22 bases separated the two germline ends. The germline V gene encodes CDR1 SGHVS and CDR2 FNYEAQ. CDR3 region: CASSSLATPPGQPQHF. As DNA, the CDR3 is TGTGCCAGCAGTTCGTTGGCGACCCCTCCGGGACAGCCCCAGCATTTT. Combining the CDR3 with reference TRBV7-6 and TRBJ1-5 gives the whole variable domain GAGVSQSPRYKVTKRGQDVALRCDPISGHVSLYWYRQALGQGPEFLTYFNYEAQQDKSGLPNDRFSAERPEGSISTLTIQRTEQRDSAMYRCASSSLATPPGQPQHFGDGTRLSIL.

The chain recombines TRBV9 with TRBJ1-3; the D gene is possibly TRBD1 (5 bases). CDR1 and CDR2 from the germline V gene are SGDLS and YYNGEE. Trimming shortened V by 3 bases and J by 0 bases, and 16 bases separated the two germline ends. The length of the CDR3 is 17 residues. As DNA, the CDR3 is TGTGCCAGCAGCGCTCGAGACAGATTATACTCTGGAAACACCATATATTTT. Translating it yields CASSARDRLYSGNTIYF.

This chain uses TRBV7-3 with TRBJ1-1; maybe TRBD1 (6 bases). This CDR3 is built from 15 residues. V was cut by 1 base and J by 1 base, with 10 bases left in between. The germline V gene has CDR1 SGHTA and CDR2 FQGTGA. CDR3 sequence reads: CASSLKPGANTEAFF. CDR3 coding DNA: TGTGCCAGCAGCTTAAAACCAGGGGCGAACACTGAAGCTTTCTTT. Full variable domain (outside the CDR3, taken from reference TRBV7-3 and TRBJ1-1): GAGVSQTPSNKVTEKGKYVELRCDPISGHTALYWYRQSLGQGPEFLIYFQGTGAADDSGLPNDRFFAVRPEGSVSTLKIQRTERGDSAVYLCASSLKPGANTEAFFGQGTRLTVV.

The chain employs TRBV9 and TRBJ2-3; 7 bases are a match to TRBD2. The CDR3 loop spans 14 amino acids. CDR1 SGDLS and CDR2 YYNGEE come from the germline V gene. With V trimmed by 3 bases and J by 4 bases, 5 bases remained unmatched. The CDR3 spells CASSGRTRADTQYF. The CDR3 DNA reads TGTGCCAGCAGCGGAAGGACTAGAGCAGATACGCAGTATTTT. Based on the CDR3 plus reference TRBV9 and TRBJ2-3, the full variable domain is DSGVTQTPKHLITATGQRVTLRCSPRSGDLSVYWYQQSLDQGLQFLIQYYNGEERAKGNILERFSAQQFPDLHSELNLSSLELGDSALYFCASSGRTRADTQYFGPGTRLTVL.

The chain links TRBV9 to TRBJ1-1, with D perhaps TRBD1 (6 bases). Germline CDR1 reads SGDLS; CDR2 reads YYNGEE. V lost 1 base, J lost 3 bases, and 10 bases lay in between. The CDR3 spans 14 residues. The CDR3 nucleotides read TGTGCCAGCAGCGTAACCGGACAGTACACTGAAGCTTTCTTT. Encoded protein: CASSVTGQYTEAFF.

The chain couples TRBV5-1 to TRBJ1-2; D possibly corresponds to TRBD1 (5 bases). Trimming removed 1 base at V and 3 bases at J, with 13 bases between. Per germline, CDR1 SGHRS and CDR2 YFSETQ. The CDR3 loop spans 15 amino acids. The CDR3 sequence: CASSLRDYQYYGYTF. The CDR3 nucleotides are TGCGCCAGCAGCTTGCGGGACTATCAATACTATGGCTACACCTTC. Complete variable domain (other parts from reference TRBV5-1 and TRBJ1-2): KAGVTQTPRYLIKTRGQQVTLSCSPISGHRSVSWYQQTPGQGLQFLFEYFSETQRNKGNFPGRFSGRQFSNSRSEMNVSTLELGDSALYLCASSLRDYQYYGYTFGSGTRLTVV.

The rearrangement uses TRBV9 and TRBJ2-2; TRBD2 is a possible D gene (6 bases). The germline V gene has CDR1 SGDLS and CDR2 YYNGEE. The CDR3 sequence is 15 residues long. Between the trimmed V and J ends, which lost 4 bases and 4 bases, there was a span of 14 bases. CDR3 region: CASSWGDRSTGELFF. DNA for the CDR3: TGTGCCAGCAGCTGGGGGGACCGGAGCACCGGGGAGCTGTTTTTT. The whole variable domain, remainder taken from reference TRBV9 and TRBJ2-2, is DSGVTQTPKHLITATGQRVTLRCSPRSGDLSVYWYQQSLDQGLQFLIQYYNGEERAKGNILERFSAQQFPDLHSELNLSSLELGDSALYFCASSWGDRSTGELFFGEGSRLTVL.

The chain carries TRBV19 and TRBJ1-5; D not certain. CDR1 is LNHDA, CDR2 SQIVND, per germline (reference sequence). The CDR3 contains 14 residues. Trimming left V 5 bases short and J 5 bases short, with 13 bases between. CDR3 DNA sequence: TGTGCCAGTAGTCACAGAGTTTATGATCAGCCCCAGCATTTT. Translation gives CASSHRVYDQPQHF.

The rearrangement uses TRBV2 and TRBJ1-5; D gene ambiguous. V was trimmed by 4 bases and J by 6 bases, leaving 19 bases between them. Germline V gene sequence: CDR1 SNHLY, CDR2 FYNNEI. There are 16 residues in the CDR3. CDR3 residues: CASSGRTGIFSQPQHF. As DNA, the CDR3 is TGTGCCAGCAGTGGCCGGACGGGAATTTTTAGTCAGCCCCAGCATTTT.

The J gene is TRBJ2-1, the V gene TRBV27; D perhaps matches TRBD1 (7 bases). Trimming removed 2 bases at V and 5 bases at J, with 22 bases between. The CDR3 extends over 18 amino acids. Germline assignment: CDR1 MNHEY and CDR2 SMNVEV (reference sequence). This CDR3 is CASSLRVLQGGRDNEQFF. The CDR3 DNA reads as TGTGCCAGCAGTTTACGAGTGCTCCAGGGGGGTCGGGACAATGAGCAGTTCTTC.